These 6 T cell receptor beta chains originate from one sample sequenced in a study of PD-L1 blockade in urothelial cancer. Clones were read by immunoSEQ multiplex PCR, and TCRdb kept only the in-frame ones, dropping some. Of more than 80,000 clones in the sample, 82% were seen once. Sequenced here: PBMCs, sampled around atezolizumab (anti-PD-L1) treatment. The source of these receptors is a man aged 65-85 years with urothelial cancer.

This clone appeared a single time. V and J are TRBV29-1 and TRBJ2-7; 13 bases align to TRBD2. J gave up 3 bases and V 4 bases, and 6 bases lay outside the gene matches. From germline, CDR1 is SQVTM and CDR2 ANQGSEA. The CDR3 is made up of 15 amino acids. CDR3 residues: CSVGGTSGRGYEQYF. CDR3 in DNA: TGCAGCGTTGGGGGCACTAGCGGGAGGGGCTACGAGCAGTACTTC.

The chain recombines TRBV5-6 with TRBJ2-7, with 9 positions matching TRBD1. CDR1 and CDR2 from the germline V gene are SGHDT and YYEEEE. The CDR3 totals 13 residues. With 7 bases clipped from V and 5 bases from J, the junction kept 7 bases outside the gene matches. The CDR3 sequence: CASGQGRRDEQYF. The CDR3 DNA reads as TGTGCCAGCGGACAGGGGAGAAGAGACGAGCAGTACTTC.

This chain links TRBV19 with TRBJ2-5; D remains unclear. Between the trimmed V and J ends, which lost 1 base and 1 base, there was a span of 7 bases. Germline CDR1 LNHDA, CDR2 SQIVND (reference sequence). The CDR3 covers 14 residues. The CDR3 bases are TGTGCCAGTAGTATAGCCCACAGCCAAGAGACCCAGTACTTC. It is translated as CASSIAHSQETQYF.

The chain has TRBV19 and TRBJ2-1; D is possibly TRBD2 (6 bases). The CDR3 is made up of 16 amino acids. With 3 bases removed from V and 5 bases from J, the gap between germline ends came to 17 bases. Per germline, CDR1 LNHDA and CDR2 SQIVND (reference sequence). The CDR3 region is CASSITSRRANNEQFF. CDR3 nucleotide sequence: TGTGCCAGTAGTATTACTAGCAGGCGGGCAAACAATGAGCAGTTCTTC.

The chain combines TRBV5-1 with TRBJ2-7; 13 nucleotides align to TRBD2. This CDR3 is 14 amino acids long. Germline V lookup: CDR1 SGHRS, CDR2 YFSETQ. J was trimmed by 12 bases and V by 1 base; bases with no gene match: 7. The CDR3: CASSLLLAGGVRYF. CDR3 in DNA: TGCGCCAGCAGCTTGTTACTAGCGGGGGGGGTCCGGTACTTC.

CDR3 bases: TGTGCCAGCAGCTTGGAGACAGTGCTCAACGAGCAGTACTTC. The encoded protein is CASSLETVLNEQYF. This chain joins TRBV5-6 and TRBJ2-7; TRBD1 is a possible D gene (5 bases). Per the germline V gene, CDR1 is SGHDT and CDR2 is YYEEEE. CDR3 length equals 14 residues. Trimming removed 0 bases at V and 5 bases at J, with 12 bases between.